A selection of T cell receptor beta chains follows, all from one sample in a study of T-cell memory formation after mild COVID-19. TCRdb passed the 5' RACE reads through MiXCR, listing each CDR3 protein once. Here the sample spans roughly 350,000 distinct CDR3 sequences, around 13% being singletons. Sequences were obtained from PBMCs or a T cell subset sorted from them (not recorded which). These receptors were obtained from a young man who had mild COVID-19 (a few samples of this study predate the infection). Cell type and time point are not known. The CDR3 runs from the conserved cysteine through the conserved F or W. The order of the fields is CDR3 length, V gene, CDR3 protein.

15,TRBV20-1,CSASGASGGADTQYF
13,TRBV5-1,CASSFNREETQYF
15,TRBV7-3,CASSFRGVVADTQYF
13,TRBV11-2,CASTPAPSSPLHF
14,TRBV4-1,CASSQGGSGEKLFF
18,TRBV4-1,CASSQAALAGGGRETQYF
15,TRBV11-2,CASSLGAGAGDTQYF
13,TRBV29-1,CSVEVSGGSGYTF
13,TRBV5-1,CASSPDSDNEQFF
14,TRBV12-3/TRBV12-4,CASSLGRVPAEAFF
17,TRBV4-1,CASSQDRIAGPYNEQFF
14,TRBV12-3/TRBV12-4,CASSFRTGGQTQYF
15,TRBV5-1,CASSLADYLKSPLHF
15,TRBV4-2,CASSQEGRANYGYTF
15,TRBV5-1,CASSLAGGRDTEAFF
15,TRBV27,CASSFSSSGANVLTF
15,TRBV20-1,CSARPATGPNSPLHF
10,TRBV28,CAPGTDTQYF
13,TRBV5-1,CASEQGGGTEAFF
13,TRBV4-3,CASSQGGAETQYF
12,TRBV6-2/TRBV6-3,CASSRPRGTQYF
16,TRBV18,CASSPGGGALRNEQFF
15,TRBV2,CASTGAGGQAGELFF
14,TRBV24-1,CATSEAGQENEQFF
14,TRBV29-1,CSVARDPPLDEQFF
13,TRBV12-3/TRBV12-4,CASSLDGRETQYF
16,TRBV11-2,CASSLLQRGQGYGYTF
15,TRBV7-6,CASSSGQGVWSPLHF
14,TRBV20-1,CSARDGDRTYEQYF
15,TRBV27,CASSPPGQGNTEAFF
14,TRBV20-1,CSAIQSGSSYEQYF
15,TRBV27,CASKSYRGQDEKLFF
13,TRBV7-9,CASSLTDNYGYTF
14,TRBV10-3,CAISFANMNTEAFF
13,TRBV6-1,CASSELWNTEAFF
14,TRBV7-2,CASSSGGGGETQYF
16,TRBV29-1,CSAEGLSGGKGDEQFF
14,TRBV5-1,CASSPGLADNEQFF
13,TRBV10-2,CASKNRETGELFF
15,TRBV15,CATSRDEAVQETQYF
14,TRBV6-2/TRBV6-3,CAARRGVGNQPQHF
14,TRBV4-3,CASSHLAGGKGYTF
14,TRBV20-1,CSARESGGTGELFF
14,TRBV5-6,CASSLSTTGDTQYF
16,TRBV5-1,CASSSPDRGPYNEQFF
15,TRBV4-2,CASSLKGGSLDIQYF
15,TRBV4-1,CASTSSGGATDTQYF
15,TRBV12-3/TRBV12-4,CASSSQSGDYNEQFF
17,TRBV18,CASSPPPRADRYQPQHF
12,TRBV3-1,CASRGIGNTIYF
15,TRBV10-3,CATGTSGGARSIQYF
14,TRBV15,CATSRGTSASEQFF
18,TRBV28,CASSLLHRGPRSYNEQFF
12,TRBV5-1,CASRGPSNEQFF
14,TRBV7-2,CASSLDLGVYEQYF
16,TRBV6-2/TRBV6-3,CASSYANEKRNSPLHF